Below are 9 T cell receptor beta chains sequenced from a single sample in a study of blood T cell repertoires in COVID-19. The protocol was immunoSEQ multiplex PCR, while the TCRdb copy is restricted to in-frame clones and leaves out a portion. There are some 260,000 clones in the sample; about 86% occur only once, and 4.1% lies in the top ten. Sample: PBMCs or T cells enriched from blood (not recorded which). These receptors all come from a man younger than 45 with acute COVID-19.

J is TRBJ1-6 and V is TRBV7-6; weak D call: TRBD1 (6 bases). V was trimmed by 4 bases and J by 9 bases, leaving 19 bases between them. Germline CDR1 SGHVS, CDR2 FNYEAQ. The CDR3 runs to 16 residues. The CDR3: CASSSTTGLLSSPLHF. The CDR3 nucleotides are TGTGCCAGCAGCTCCACAACAGGGTTATTAAGTTCACCCCTCCACTTT.

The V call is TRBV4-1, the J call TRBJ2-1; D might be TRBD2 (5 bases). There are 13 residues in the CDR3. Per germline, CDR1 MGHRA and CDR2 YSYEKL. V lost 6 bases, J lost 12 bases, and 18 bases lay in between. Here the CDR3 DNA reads TGCGCCAGCAGTCCTCGGACTGACGGTACGCAGTTCTTC. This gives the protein CASSPRTDGTQFF.

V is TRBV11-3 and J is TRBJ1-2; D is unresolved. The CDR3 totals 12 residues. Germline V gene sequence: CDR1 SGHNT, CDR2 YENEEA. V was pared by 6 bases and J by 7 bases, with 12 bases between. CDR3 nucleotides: TGTGCCAGCAGTCTTAGTACCGTTGGCTACACCTTC. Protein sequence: CASSLSTVGYTF.

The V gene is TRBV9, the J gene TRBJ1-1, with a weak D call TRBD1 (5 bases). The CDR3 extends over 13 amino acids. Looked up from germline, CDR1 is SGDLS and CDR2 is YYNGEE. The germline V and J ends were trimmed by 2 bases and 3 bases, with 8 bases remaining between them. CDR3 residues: CASSVEGDTEAFF. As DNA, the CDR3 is TGTGCCAGCAGCGTTGAAGGGGACACTGAAGCTTTCTTT.

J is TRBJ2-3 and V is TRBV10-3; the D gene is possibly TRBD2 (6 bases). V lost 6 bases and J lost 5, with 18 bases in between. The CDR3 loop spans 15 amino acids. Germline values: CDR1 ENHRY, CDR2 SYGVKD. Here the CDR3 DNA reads TGTGCCATCAGAGGGCGGGGCCAGACTGGAGATACGCAGTATTTT. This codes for CAIRGRGQTGDTQYF.

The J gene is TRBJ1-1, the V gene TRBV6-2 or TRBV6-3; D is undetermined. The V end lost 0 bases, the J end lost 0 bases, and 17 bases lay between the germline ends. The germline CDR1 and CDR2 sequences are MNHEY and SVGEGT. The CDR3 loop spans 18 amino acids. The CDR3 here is CASSYSIGRAQMNTEAFF. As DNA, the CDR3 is TGTGCCAGCAGTTACTCGATTGGGAGGGCCCAAATGAACACTGAAGCTTTCTTT.

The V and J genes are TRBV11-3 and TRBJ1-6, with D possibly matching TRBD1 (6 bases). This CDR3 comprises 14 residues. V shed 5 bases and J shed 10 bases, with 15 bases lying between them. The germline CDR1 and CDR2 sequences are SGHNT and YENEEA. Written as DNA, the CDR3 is TGTGCCAGCAGCCGACAGGCGGAGGTATCACCCCTCCACTTT. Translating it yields CASSRQAEVSPLHF.

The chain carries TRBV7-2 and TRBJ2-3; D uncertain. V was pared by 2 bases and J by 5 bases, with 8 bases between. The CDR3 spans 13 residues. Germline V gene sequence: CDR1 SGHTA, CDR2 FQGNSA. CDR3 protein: CASSLFSGDTQYF. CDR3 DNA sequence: TGTGCCAGCAGCTTATTCTCCGGAGATACGCAGTATTTT.

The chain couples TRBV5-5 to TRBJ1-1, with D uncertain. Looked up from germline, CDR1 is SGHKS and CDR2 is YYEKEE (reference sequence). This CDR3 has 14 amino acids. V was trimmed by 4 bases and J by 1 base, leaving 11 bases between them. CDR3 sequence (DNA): TGTGCCAGCAGCCCGGGATTCCAGAACACTGAAGCTTTCTTT. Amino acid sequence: CASSPGFQNTEAFF.